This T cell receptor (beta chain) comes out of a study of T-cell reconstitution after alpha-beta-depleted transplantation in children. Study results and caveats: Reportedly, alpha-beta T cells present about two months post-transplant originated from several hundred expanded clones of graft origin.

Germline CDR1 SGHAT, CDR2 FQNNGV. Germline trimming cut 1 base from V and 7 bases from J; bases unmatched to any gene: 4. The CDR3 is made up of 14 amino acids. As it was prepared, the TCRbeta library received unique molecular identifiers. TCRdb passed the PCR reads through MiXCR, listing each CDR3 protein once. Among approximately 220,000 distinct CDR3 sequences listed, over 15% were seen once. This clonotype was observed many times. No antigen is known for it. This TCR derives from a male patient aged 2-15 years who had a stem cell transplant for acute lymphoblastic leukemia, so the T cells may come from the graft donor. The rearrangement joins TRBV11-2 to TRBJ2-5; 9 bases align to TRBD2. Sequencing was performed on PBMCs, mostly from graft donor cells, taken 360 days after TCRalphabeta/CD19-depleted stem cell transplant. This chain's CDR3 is CASSLALAGRTQYF. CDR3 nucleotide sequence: TGTGCCAGCAGCTTAGCGCTAGCGGGGAGGACCCAGTACTTC. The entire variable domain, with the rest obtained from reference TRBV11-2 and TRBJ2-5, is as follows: EAGVAQSPRYKIIEKRQSVAFWCNPISGHATLYWYQQILGQGPKLLIQFQNNGVVDDSQLPKDRFSAERLKGVDSTLKIQPAKLEDSAVYLCASSLALAGRTQYFGPGTRLLVL.